In its sample, the clone carrying this T cell receptor (beta chain) was seen many times. The antigen is not known. The entry originates in a study of T-cell reconstitution after alpha-beta-depleted transplantation in children. Unique molecular identifiers were built into the TCRbeta library. TCRdb ran MiXCR on the PCR reads and lists one entry per CDR3 protein. This sample yields more than 200,000 distinct CDR3 sequences, of which 7% to 9% are seen a single time; roughly 36% belongs to the top ten. Whole-study results and caveats: A year had passed since transplant, and T-cell counts and diversity by then came mostly from newly produced T cells. Elevated TCRbeta diversity at day 60 was traced, in some patients, to surviving recipient T cells and thymic progenitors. The study reportedly traced alpha-beta T cells about two months after transplant to several hundred expanded graft clones.

This specimen was PBMCs, mostly from graft donor cells, taken 360 days after TCRalphabeta/CD19-depleted stem cell transplant. This TCR was recovered from a male patient aged 2 to 10 who had a stem cell transplant for acute myeloid leukemia, so the T cells may come from the graft donor.

CDR3 residues: CASSFLSGGRKANYGYTF. DNA for the CDR3: TGTGCCAGCAGCTTTCTGAGCGGGGGGCGGAAAGCTAACTATGGCTACACCTTC. The gene calls are TRBV5-6 and TRBJ1-2, with D possibly matching TRBD1 (6 bases). The CDR3 has 18 amino acids. In germline, CDR1 is SGHDT, CDR2 YYEEEE. Trimming removed 2 bases from V and 0 bases from J, with 20 bases in between.